This T cell receptor beta chain is from a study of long-term antiretroviral therapy in people with HIV. Study background: By about a decade, the earliest samples predate the 2015 immediate-ART recommendation.

The run of the v3.0 immunoSEQ assay was at survey level. The assay was immunoSEQ multiplex PCR, and TCRdb's table has in-frame clones only and misses some. Here the sample spans more than 20,000 clones, approximately 84% being singletons. This clone turned up a few times. This CDR3 has 13 amino acids. From germline, CDR1 is SGHTA and CDR2 FQGTGA. Trimming pared 3 bases from V and 4 bases from J, leaving 7 bases between. Sequenced material: unsorted PBMCs, taken 1.8 years before starting antiretroviral therapy. The clonotype was recovered from a woman aged 25 to 45 with HIV. The chain joins TRBV7-3 to TRBJ1-3; maybe TRBD1 (5 bases). CDR3 sequence reads: CASSLGRGNTIYF. In DNA, the CDR3 is TGTGCCAGCAGCTTGGGGCGAGGAAACACCATATATTTT.